This TCR beta chain emerged from a study of patients and donors after allogeneic stem cell transplantation. The trim removed 0 bases at V and 1 base at J, leaving 5 bases unmatched. The CDR3 has 17 residues. Looked up from germline, CDR1 is SGHRS and CDR2 is YFSETQ. TCRdb ran MiXCR on the RT-PCR reads and lists one entry per CDR3 protein. Among approximately 170,000 distinct CDR3 sequences listed, roughly 22% were seen once. The specimen was blood, either unsorted or a sorted T cell fraction (not recorded which). This sequence originates from a human donor who was either an allogeneic HSCT recipient or a stem cell or donor lymphocyte infusion donor (not recorded which). It is not recorded whose cells these are; they may come from a transplant donor. V gene TRBV5-1 combines with J gene TRBJ2-1; TRBD2 matches 9 bases. This CDR3 is CASSLDPLAGSYNEQFF. As DNA, the CDR3 is TGCGCCAGCAGCTTGGACCCCCTAGCGGGGTCCTACAATGAGCAGTTCTTC.